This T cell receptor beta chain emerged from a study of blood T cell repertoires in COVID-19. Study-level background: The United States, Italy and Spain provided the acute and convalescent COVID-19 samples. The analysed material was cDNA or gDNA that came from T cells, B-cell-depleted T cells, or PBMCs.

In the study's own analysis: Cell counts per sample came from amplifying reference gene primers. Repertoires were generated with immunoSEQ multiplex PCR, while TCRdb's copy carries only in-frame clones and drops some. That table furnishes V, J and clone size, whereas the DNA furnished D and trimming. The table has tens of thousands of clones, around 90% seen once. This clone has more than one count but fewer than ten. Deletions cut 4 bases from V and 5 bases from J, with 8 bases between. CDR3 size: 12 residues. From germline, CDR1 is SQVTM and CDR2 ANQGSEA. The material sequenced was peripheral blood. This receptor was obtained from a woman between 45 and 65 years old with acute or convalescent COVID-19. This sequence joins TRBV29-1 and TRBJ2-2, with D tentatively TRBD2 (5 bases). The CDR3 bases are TGCAGCGTTGCTACGGGAACCGGGGAGCTGTTTTTT. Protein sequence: CSVATGTGELFF.